The 8 T cell receptor beta chains in this list originate from one sample, sequenced in a study of blood T cell repertoires in COVID-19. Sequenced by immunoSEQ multiplex PCR; TCRdb stores in-frame clones only, minus some. In the table there are approximately 50,000 clones, about four fifths of which are singletons. Sequenced material: peripheral blood. The receptors come from a man between 65 and 85 years old with active COVID-19.

The chain is built from TRBV2 and TRBJ1-5; 9 bases line up with TRBD1. The CDR3 has 13 residues. The V gene end was trimmed by 6 bases and the J gene end by 9 bases; junction bases not matched to a gene: 6. CDR1 is SNHLY and CDR2 is FYNNEI in the germline V gene. The CDR3 DNA is TGTGCCAGCAGGGGACAGGGAGGCTCGCCCCAGCATTTT. Translated, it gives CASRGQGGSPQHF.

The J gene is TRBJ1-2, the V gene TRBV9; TRBD1 matches 8 bases. From germline, CDR1 is SGDLS and CDR2 YYNGEE. The CDR3 sequence is 15 residues long. With 5 bases clipped from V and 6 bases from J, the junction kept 12 bases outside the gene matches. The CDR3 region is CASSPPPGGRNGYTF. DNA of the CDR3: TGTGCCAGCAGTCCACCCCCAGGGGGCCGGAATGGCTACACCTTC.

The chain recombines TRBV7-7 with TRBJ1-6, with 10 nucleotides matching TRBD1. This CDR3 region has 18 residues. Trimming took 4 bases from V and 0 from J; bases not matched to a gene: 6. Germline assignment: CDR1 SSHAT and CDR2 FNYEAQ (reference sequence). DNA of the CDR3: TGTGCCAGCAGCTCTGGACAGGGGGAGAGCTCCTATAATTCACCCCTCCACTTT. It encodes CASSSGQGESSYNSPLHF.

J is TRBJ1-2 and V is TRBV4-3; D not certain. Trimming stripped 1 base from V and 4 bases from J, with 19 bases between. Germline V CDR1 and CDR2: LGHNA, YSLEER. The CDR3 consists of 17 residues. CDR3 loop: CASSQAPGGSEGYGYTF. The CDR3 DNA follows: TGCGCCAGCAGCCAAGCTCCAGGTGGGTCAGAGGGCTATGGCTACACCTTC.

The chain uses TRBV4-1 and TRBJ1-2; no firm D call. V dropped 1 base and J dropped 2 bases, with 11 bases sitting between them. The CDR3 runs 15 residues. CDR1 and CDR2 (germline): MGHRA, YSYEKL. The CDR3 sequence is CASSQVTSGNYGYTF. The DNA for the CDR3 is TGCGCCAGCAGCCAAGTTACGTCAGGAAACTATGGCTACACCTTC.

This clone came up a few times. V and J are TRBV18 and TRBJ2-2, with 7 bases identical to TRBD1. Germline V CDR1 and CDR2: KGHSH, LQKENI. This CDR3 has 14 amino acids. Trimming removed 4 bases from V and 3 bases from J; junction bases left unmatched: 2. For the CDR3, the DNA is TGTGCCAGCTCACGGACAGGAGACACCGGGGAGCTGTTTTTT. Amino acid sequence: CASSRTGDTGELFF.

CDR3 in amino acids: CATKGRDPISYNEQFF. CDR3 bases: TGTGCCACCAAAGGCCGGGATCCAATCTCCTACAATGAGCAGTTCTTC. V and J are TRBV28 and TRBJ2-1; TRBD2 might be the D (5 bases). The germline gives CDR1 MDHEN, CDR2 SYDVKM. The germline V and J ends were trimmed by 10 bases and 0 bases, with 19 bases remaining between them. This CDR3 contains 16 residues.

This clone turned up a few times. The chain links TRBV7-3 to TRBJ2-1; 15 nucleotides match TRBD2. CDR1 and CDR2 (germline): SGHTA, FQGTGA. The CDR3 runs to 16 residues. With 5 bases clipped from V and 10 bases from J, the junction kept 9 bases outside the gene matches. For the CDR3, the DNA is TGTGCCAGCAGCCCCGGACTAGCGGGGGGGCTAGGGGAGCAGTTCTTC. This codes for CASSPGLAGGLGEQFF.